This is a list of T cell receptor beta chains from one sample in a study of cytomegalovirus exposure and HLA in healthy donors. Clones were sequenced by immunoSEQ multiplex PCR, and TCRdb holds only the in-frame ones, with some missing. The sample consists of about 94,000 clones, around 66% of them appearing once. Sequencing was done on a sample of PBMCs. The receptors shown here come from a man in his thirties or forties in good health and CMV-seronegative. The CDR3 runs from the conserved cysteine through the conserved F or W. The order of the fields is CDR3 protein, CDR3 DNA, V gene, J gene, D gene, clone size. The D gene is left open where the match is weak. The listing skips clone size in some rows; elsewhere it reads once, few, many or a size class.

cdr3_aa: CASSPSGQGAYEQYF
cdr3_nt: TGTGCCAGCAGCCCGTCCGGACAGGGGGCCTACGAGCAGTACTTC
v_call: TRBV4-2
j_call: TRBJ2-7
d_call: TRBD1
clone_size: few

cdr3_aa: CASSKAGLAGGPDEQYF
cdr3_nt: TGTGCCAGCAGCAAAGCGGGACTAGCGGGAGGGCCGGACGAGCAGTACTTC
v_call: TRBV21-1
j_call: TRBJ2-7
d_call: .
clone_size: .

cdr3_aa: CASSVQVANTGELFF
cdr3_nt: TGTGCCAGCAGCGTTCAGGTTGCGAACACCGGGGAGCTGTTTTTT
v_call: TRBV9
j_call: TRBJ2-2
d_call: .
clone_size: .

cdr3_aa: CASSRRQGTYPSSTDTQYF
cdr3_nt: TGCGCCAGCAGCCGGAGACAGGGGACTTACCCCTCTAGCACAGATACGCAGTATTTT
v_call: TRBV5-1
j_call: TRBJ2-3
d_call: TRBD1
clone_size: .

cdr3_aa: CASSSGQHTDTQYF
cdr3_nt: TGTGCCAGCAGCTCAGGACAGCACACAGATACGCAGTATTTT
v_call: TRBV5-4
j_call: TRBJ2-3
d_call: .
clone_size: .

cdr3_aa: CAIKTGENTIYF
cdr3_nt: TGTGCCATCAAGACAGGGGAAAACACCATATATTTT
v_call: TRBV2
j_call: TRBJ1-3
d_call: TRBD1
clone_size: few

cdr3_aa: CAWSVGQPNEKLFF
cdr3_nt: TGTGCCTGGAGTGTGGGACAGCCTAATGAAAAACTGTTTTTT
v_call: TRBV30
j_call: TRBJ1-4
d_call: TRBD1
clone_size: .

cdr3_aa: CASSQTVSGNTIYF
cdr3_nt: TGTGCCAGCAGCCAGACAGTCTCTGGAAACACCATATATTTT
v_call: TRBV5-4
j_call: TRBJ1-3
d_call: .
clone_size: .

cdr3_aa: CASSFWAPGGGAADTQYF
cdr3_nt: TGTGCCAGCAGCTTTTGGGCGCCGGGCGGGGGGGCCGCAGATACGCAGTATTTT
v_call: TRBV5-5
j_call: TRBJ2-3
d_call: TRBD2
clone_size: .

cdr3_aa: CASSSGTGSGYTF
cdr3_nt: TGTGCCAGCAGCTCAGGGACAGGGTCTGGCTACACCTTC
v_call: TRBV9
j_call: TRBJ1-2
d_call: TRBD1
clone_size: .

cdr3_aa: CAISGDRPFSGNTIYF
cdr3_nt: TGTGCCATCAGTGGGGACAGGCCGTTCTCTGGAAACACCATATATTTT
v_call: TRBV10-3
j_call: TRBJ1-3
d_call: TRBD1
clone_size: .

cdr3_aa: CASSYRVNTEAFF
cdr3_nt: TGTGCCAGTAGTTACAGGGTAAACACTGAAGCTTTCTTT
v_call: TRBV19
j_call: TRBJ1-1
d_call: .
clone_size: .

cdr3_aa: CSSSPIQGHNQPQHF
cdr3_nt: TGTTCCAGCAGCCCTATCCAGGGGCACAATCAGCCCCAGCATTTT
v_call: TRBV7-9
j_call: TRBJ1-5
d_call: .
clone_size: .

cdr3_aa: CASSLANRGNLPPQHF
cdr3_nt: TGTGCCAGCAGTCTAGCCAACAGGGGTAATCTCCCGCCCCAGCATTTT
v_call: TRBV28
j_call: TRBJ1-5
d_call: TRBD1
clone_size: .

cdr3_aa: CASSLEAPSIAFNEQFF
cdr3_nt: TGTGCCAGCAGCTTAGAAGCCCCGAGTATAGCTTTCAATGAGCAGTTCTTC
v_call: TRBV7-8
j_call: TRBJ2-1
d_call: .
clone_size: .

cdr3_aa: CASSPGTRAGELFF
cdr3_nt: TGCGCCAGCAGCCCCGGGACTAGGGCCGGGGAGCTGTTTTTT
v_call: TRBV5-1
j_call: TRBJ2-2
d_call: TRBD2
clone_size: .

cdr3_aa: CATSRDPDSQETQYF
cdr3_nt: TGTGCCACCAGCAGAGATCCCGATAGCCAAGAGACCCAGTACTTC
v_call: TRBV15
j_call: TRBJ2-5
d_call: .
clone_size: .

cdr3_aa: CASSFRVFKNTEAFF
cdr3_nt: TGTGCCAGCAGCTTCAGGGTTTTTAAAAACACTGAAGCTTTCTTT
v_call: TRBV11-3
j_call: TRBJ1-1
d_call: .
clone_size: .

cdr3_aa: CASSLWEGGSYNEQFF
cdr3_nt: TGTGCCAGCAGCTTATGGGAGGGGGGCTCCTACAATGAGCAGTTCTTC
v_call: TRBV7-3
j_call: TRBJ2-1
d_call: .
clone_size: .

cdr3_aa: CASSFRLAGATETQYF
cdr3_nt: TGTGCCAGCAGTTTCCGACTAGCGGGAGCTACGGAGACCCAGTACTTC
v_call: TRBV6-5
j_call: TRBJ2-5
d_call: TRBD2
clone_size: .

cdr3_aa: CASSSRASYGYTF
cdr3_nt: TGTGCCAGCAGTTCGAGGGCGTCCTATGGCTACACCTTC
v_call: TRBV6-5
j_call: TRBJ1-2
d_call: .
clone_size: .

cdr3_aa: CASSPPCGSDSNQPQHF
cdr3_nt: TGTGCCAGCTCACCGCCTTGCGGGTCGGATAGCAATCAGCCCCAGCATTTT
v_call: TRBV18
j_call: TRBJ1-5
d_call: .
clone_size: .

cdr3_aa: CASSVGQGDSPLHF
cdr3_nt: TGCGCCAGCAGCGTGGGACAGGGGGATTCACCCCTCCACTTT
v_call: TRBV5-1
j_call: TRBJ1-6
d_call: TRBD1
clone_size: .

cdr3_aa: CASSSFSGSYNEQFF
cdr3_nt: TGTGCCAGCAGTAGCTTTAGCGGATCCTACAATGAGCAGTTCTTC
v_call: TRBV7-8
j_call: TRBJ2-1
d_call: .
clone_size: .

cdr3_aa: CASSVRLAGVTDTQYF
cdr3_nt: TGTGCCAGCAGCGTCCGACTAGCGGGGGTCACAGATACGCAGTATTTT
v_call: TRBV5-4
j_call: TRBJ2-3
d_call: TRBD2
clone_size: once

cdr3_aa: CASSSGTGGNTIYF
cdr3_nt: TGTGCCAGCAGCTCCGGGACAGGTGGAAACACCATATATTTT
v_call: TRBV7-2
j_call: TRBJ1-3
d_call: TRBD1
clone_size: .

cdr3_aa: CASSVLSGKSGANVLTF
cdr3_nt: TGTGCCAGCAGTGTTCTTAGCGGGAAATCAGGGGCCAACGTCCTGACTTTC
v_call: TRBV2
j_call: TRBJ2-6
d_call: TRBD2
clone_size: .

cdr3_aa: CASSALASGKYTGELFF
cdr3_nt: TGTGCCAGCAGTGCGCTGGCTAGCGGGAAGTACACCGGGGAACTGTTTTTT
v_call: TRBV27
j_call: TRBJ2-2
d_call: TRBD2
clone_size: .

cdr3_aa: CASSRAWGLAGGFRQFF
cdr3_nt: TGTGCCAGCAGCCGAGCGTGGGGACTAGCGGGAGGATTTCGGCAGTTCTTC
v_call: TRBV14
j_call: TRBJ2-1
d_call: TRBD2
clone_size: .

cdr3_aa: CASSGQGAEAFF
cdr3_nt: TGCGCCAGCAGCGGACAGGGGGCTGAAGCTTTCTTT
v_call: TRBV4-1
j_call: TRBJ1-1
d_call: TRBD1
clone_size: few

cdr3_aa: CASSEWLAGDEQYF
cdr3_nt: TGCGCCAGCAGCGAATGGCTAGCGGGAGACGAGCAGTACTTC
v_call: TRBV5-1
j_call: TRBJ2-7
d_call: TRBD2
clone_size: .

cdr3_aa: CASRADSHYEQYF
cdr3_nt: TGTGCCAGCAGGGCCGACAGCCACTACGAGCAGTACTTC
v_call: TRBV6-1
j_call: TRBJ2-7
d_call: .
clone_size: once

cdr3_aa: CASSHRTGGTEAFF
cdr3_nt: TGTGCCAGCAGTCACCGGACAGGAGGGACTGAAGCTTTCTTT
v_call: TRBV6-5
j_call: TRBJ1-1
d_call: TRBD1
clone_size: .

cdr3_aa: CAWSVAPPGSRGHRNNSPLHF
cdr3_nt: TGTGCCTGGAGTGTAGCCCCCCCCGGGTCCAGGGGCCACCGCAATAATTCACCCCTCCACTTT
v_call: TRBV30
j_call: TRBJ1-6
d_call: .
clone_size: few

cdr3_aa: CSAAEDEQYF
cdr3_nt: TGCAGTGCTGCCGAGGACGAGCAGTACTTC
v_call: TRBV20-1
j_call: TRBJ2-7
d_call: .
clone_size: .

cdr3_aa: CASSHNRDYTYEQYF
cdr3_nt: TGCGCCAGCAGCCACAACCGGGACTACACCTACGAGCAGTACTTC
v_call: TRBV4-3
j_call: TRBJ2-7
d_call: TRBD2
clone_size: .

cdr3_aa: CSARRGNEQYF
cdr3_nt: TGCAGTGCCAGAAGGGGTAACGAGCAGTACTTC
v_call: TRBV20-1
j_call: TRBJ2-7
d_call: .
clone_size: .

cdr3_aa: CASRGQGLYEQYF
cdr3_nt: TGTGCCAGCAGGGGACAAGGACTCTACGAGCAGTACTTC
v_call: TRBV6-6
j_call: TRBJ2-7
d_call: .
clone_size: once

cdr3_aa: CASMRSIRNEQLF
cdr3_nt: TGTGCCAGCATGAGGTCGATCCGAAATGAGCAGCTCTTC
v_call: TRBV27
j_call: TRBJ2-1
d_call: .
clone_size: .

cdr3_aa: CASSFSQGRGYGYTF
cdr3_nt: TGTGCCAGCAGCTTTTCCCAGGGTCGGGGGTATGGCTACACCTTC
v_call: TRBV7-8
j_call: TRBJ1-2
d_call: .
clone_size: once

cdr3_aa: CAWNVATNSPLHF
cdr3_nt: TGTGCCTGGAATGTAGCTACTAATTCACCCCTCCACTTT
v_call: TRBV30
j_call: TRBJ1-6
d_call: .
clone_size: few

cdr3_aa: CASSPDSLLTGELFF
cdr3_nt: TGTGCCAGCAGCCCGGACTCGCTTCTCACCGGGGAGCTGTTTTTT
v_call: TRBV5-4
j_call: TRBJ2-2
d_call: .
clone_size: .

cdr3_aa: CASSVGSGSGGEQFF
cdr3_nt: TGTGCCAGCAGTGTGGGTAGCGGGAGCGGAGGTGAGCAGTTCTTC
v_call: TRBV6-1
j_call: TRBJ2-1
d_call: TRBD2
clone_size: .

cdr3_aa: CASSQKPGESWEQYF
cdr3_nt: TGCGCCAGCAGCCAAAAACCAGGGGAGTCCTGGGAGCAGTACTTC
v_call: TRBV4-3
j_call: TRBJ2-7
d_call: .
clone_size: .

cdr3_aa: CASRGLALGTGELFF
cdr3_nt: TGTGCCAGCAGAGGACTAGCCCTTGGCACCGGGGAGCTGTTTTTT
v_call: TRBV2
j_call: TRBJ2-2
d_call: TRBD2
clone_size: .

cdr3_aa: CASSRDYQNTGELFF
cdr3_nt: TGTGCCAGCAGTAGGGACTACCAGAACACCGGGGAGCTGTTTTTT
v_call: TRBV11-2
j_call: TRBJ2-2
d_call: TRBD2
clone_size: .

cdr3_aa: CASSASSGGYNEQFF
cdr3_nt: TGTGCCAGTAGTGCGTCTAGCGGGGGGTACAATGAGCAGTTCTTC
v_call: TRBV19
j_call: TRBJ2-1
d_call: TRBD2
clone_size: few

cdr3_aa: CASSSTAGGAIETQYF
cdr3_nt: TGTGCCAGCAGCTCCACCGCGGGAGGGGCGATAGAGACCCAGTACTTC
v_call: TRBV5-4
j_call: TRBJ2-5
d_call: TRBD2
clone_size: few

cdr3_aa: CATDLTHGACNEKLFF
cdr3_nt: TGTGCCACCGACTTGACCCACGGTGCGTGCAATGAAAAACTGTTTTTT
v_call: TRBV5-4
j_call: TRBJ1-4
d_call: .
clone_size: .

cdr3_aa: CASSTQQGANEKLFF
cdr3_nt: TGTGCCAGCAGCACCCAACAGGGGGCGAATGAAAAACTGTTTTTT
v_call: TRBV7-9
j_call: TRBJ1-4
d_call: TRBD1
clone_size: .

cdr3_aa: CASSQDPTVISGNTIYF
cdr3_nt: TGTGCCAGCAGCCAAGATCCAACAGTTATCTCTGGAAACACCATATATTTT
v_call: TRBV14
j_call: TRBJ1-3
d_call: .
clone_size: .

cdr3_aa: CASRGQGNGGQYF
cdr3_nt: TGTGCCAGTAGGGGACAGGGGAACGGTGGGCAGTATTTT
v_call: TRBV19
j_call: TRBJ2-3
d_call: TRBD1
clone_size: .

cdr3_aa: CASSPTGLNTEAFF
cdr3_nt: TGTGCCAGCAGTCCGACAGGACTGAACACTGAAGCTTTCTTT
v_call: TRBV6-5
j_call: TRBJ1-1
d_call: .
clone_size: .

cdr3_aa: CASSPGQVYGYTF
cdr3_nt: TGTGCCAGCTCACCGGGACAGGTCTATGGCTACACCTTC
v_call: TRBV18
j_call: TRBJ1-2
d_call: TRBD1
clone_size: once

cdr3_aa: CASSLNTGSLYEQYF
cdr3_nt: TGTGCCAGCAGCCTAAACACAGGGTCCCTTTACGAGCAGTACTTC
v_call: TRBV7-3
j_call: TRBJ2-7
d_call: .
clone_size: .

cdr3_aa: CASSSQGYTEAFF
cdr3_nt: TGTGCCAGCAGTTCTCAGGGATACACTGAAGCTTTCTTT
v_call: TRBV27
j_call: TRBJ1-1
d_call: .
clone_size: .

cdr3_aa: CASSIDLWGTETFF
cdr3_nt: TGTGCCAGTAGTATAGATCTATGGGGCACTGAAACTTTCTTT
v_call: TRBV19
j_call: TRBJ1-1
d_call: .
clone_size: .